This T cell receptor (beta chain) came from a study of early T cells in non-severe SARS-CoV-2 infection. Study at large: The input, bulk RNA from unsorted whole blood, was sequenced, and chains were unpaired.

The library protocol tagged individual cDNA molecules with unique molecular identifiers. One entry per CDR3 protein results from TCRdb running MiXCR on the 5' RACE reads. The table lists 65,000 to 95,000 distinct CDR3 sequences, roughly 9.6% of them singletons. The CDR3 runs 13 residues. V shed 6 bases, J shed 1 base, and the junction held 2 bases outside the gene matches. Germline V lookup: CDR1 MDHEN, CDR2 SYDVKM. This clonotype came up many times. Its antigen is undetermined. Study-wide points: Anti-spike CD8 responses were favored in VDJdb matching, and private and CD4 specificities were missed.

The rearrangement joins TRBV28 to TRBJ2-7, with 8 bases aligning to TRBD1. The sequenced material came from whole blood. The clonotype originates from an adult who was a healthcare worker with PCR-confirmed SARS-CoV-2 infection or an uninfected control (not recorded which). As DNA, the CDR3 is TGTGCCAGCAGGCAGGGGGCTTCCTACGAGCAGTACTTC. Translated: CASRQGASYEQYF.